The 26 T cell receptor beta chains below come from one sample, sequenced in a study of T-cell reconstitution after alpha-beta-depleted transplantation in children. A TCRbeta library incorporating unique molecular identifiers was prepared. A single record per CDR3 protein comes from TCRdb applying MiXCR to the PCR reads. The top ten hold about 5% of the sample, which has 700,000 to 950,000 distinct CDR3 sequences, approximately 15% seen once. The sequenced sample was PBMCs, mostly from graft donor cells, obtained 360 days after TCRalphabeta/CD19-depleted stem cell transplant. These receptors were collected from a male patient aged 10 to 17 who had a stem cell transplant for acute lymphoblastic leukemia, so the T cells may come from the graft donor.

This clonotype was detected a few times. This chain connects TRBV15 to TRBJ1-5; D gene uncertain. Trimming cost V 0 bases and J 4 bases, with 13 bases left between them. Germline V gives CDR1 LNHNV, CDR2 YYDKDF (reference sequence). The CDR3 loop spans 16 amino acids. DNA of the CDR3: TGTGCCACCAGCAGAGACAGAAGGCAGTGGAATCAGCCCCAGCATTTT. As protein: CATSRDRRQWNQPQHF.

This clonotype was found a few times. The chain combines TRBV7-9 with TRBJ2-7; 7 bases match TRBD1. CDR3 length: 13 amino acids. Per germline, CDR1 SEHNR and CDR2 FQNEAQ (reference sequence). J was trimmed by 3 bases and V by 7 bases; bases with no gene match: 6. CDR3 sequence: CASTNRDSYEQYF. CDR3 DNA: TGTGCCAGCACCAATAGGGACAGCTACGAGCAGTACTTC.

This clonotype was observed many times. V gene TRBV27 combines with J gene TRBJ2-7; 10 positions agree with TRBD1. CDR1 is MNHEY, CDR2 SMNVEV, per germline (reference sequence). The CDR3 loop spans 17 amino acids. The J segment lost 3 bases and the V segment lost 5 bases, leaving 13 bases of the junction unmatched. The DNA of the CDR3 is TGTGCCAGCAGTCCCGGACAGGGGGGATTCTTCTTCTACGAGCAGTACTTC. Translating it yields CASSPGQGGFFFYEQYF.

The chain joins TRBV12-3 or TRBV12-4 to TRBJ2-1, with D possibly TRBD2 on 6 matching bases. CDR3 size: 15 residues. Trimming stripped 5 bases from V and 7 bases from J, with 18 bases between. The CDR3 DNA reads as TGTGCCAGCAGTCCGTTCGCGGGATCCGGGAATGAGCAGTTCTTC. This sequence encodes CASSPFAGSGNEQFF.

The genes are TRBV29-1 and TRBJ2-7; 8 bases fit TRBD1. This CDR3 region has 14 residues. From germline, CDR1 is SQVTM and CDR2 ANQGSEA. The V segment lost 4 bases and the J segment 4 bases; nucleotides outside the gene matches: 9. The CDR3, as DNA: TGCAGCGTTGTGGGGGAAGGACAGGGATACGAGCAGTACTTC. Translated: CSVVGEGQGYEQYF.

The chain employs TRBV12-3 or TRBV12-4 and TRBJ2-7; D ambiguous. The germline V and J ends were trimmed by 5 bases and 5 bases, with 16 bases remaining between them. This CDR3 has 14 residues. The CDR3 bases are TGTGCCAGCAGTGACGTCGTCACGCTAAACGAGCAGTACTTC. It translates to CASSDVVTLNEQYF.

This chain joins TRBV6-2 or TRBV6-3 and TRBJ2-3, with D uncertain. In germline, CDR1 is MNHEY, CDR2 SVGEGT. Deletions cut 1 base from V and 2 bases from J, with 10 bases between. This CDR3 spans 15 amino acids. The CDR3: CASSYLTEFTDTQYF. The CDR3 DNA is TGTGCCAGCAGTTACTTGACGGAGTTCACAGATACGCAGTATTTT.

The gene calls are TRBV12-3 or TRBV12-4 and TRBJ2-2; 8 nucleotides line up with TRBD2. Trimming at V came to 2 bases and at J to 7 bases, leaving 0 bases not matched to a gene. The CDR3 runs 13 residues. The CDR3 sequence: CASSLREGGELFF. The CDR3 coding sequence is TGTGCCAGCAGTTTACGGGAGGGCGGGGAGCTGTTTTTT.

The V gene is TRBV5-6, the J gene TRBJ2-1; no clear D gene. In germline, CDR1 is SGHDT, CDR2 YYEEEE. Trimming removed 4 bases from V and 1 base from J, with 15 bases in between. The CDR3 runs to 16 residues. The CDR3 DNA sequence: TGTGCCAGCAGCCCAGGAGAAGTTTGGTCCTACAATGAGCAGTTCTTC. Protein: CASSPGEVWSYNEQFF.

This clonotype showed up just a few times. CDR3 nucleotide sequence: TGTGCCAGCAGCTCCTGGAAGGGTGGCCATGAAAAACTGTTTTTT. Translated: CASSSWKGGHEKLFF. The chain uses TRBV7-9 and TRBJ1-4, with no clear D. Between the trimmed V and J ends, which lost 4 bases and 6 bases, there was a span of 15 bases. Germline loops: CDR1 SEHNR, CDR2 FQNEAQ (reference sequence). The CDR3 totals 15 residues.

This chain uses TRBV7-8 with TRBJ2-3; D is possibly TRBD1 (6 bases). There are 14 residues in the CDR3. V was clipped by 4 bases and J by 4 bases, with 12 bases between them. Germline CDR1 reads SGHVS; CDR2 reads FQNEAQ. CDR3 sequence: CASSSFSGADTQYF. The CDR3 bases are TGTGCCAGCAGCTCCTTCTCAGGGGCAGATACGCAGTATTTT.

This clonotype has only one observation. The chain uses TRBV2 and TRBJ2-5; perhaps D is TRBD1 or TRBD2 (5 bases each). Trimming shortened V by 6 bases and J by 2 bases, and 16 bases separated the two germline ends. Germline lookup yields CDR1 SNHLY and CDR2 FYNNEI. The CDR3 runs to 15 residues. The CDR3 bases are TGTGCCAGCAGCAACCCGGGGCAGCAGCAAGAGACCCAGTACTTC. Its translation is CASSNPGQQQETQYF.

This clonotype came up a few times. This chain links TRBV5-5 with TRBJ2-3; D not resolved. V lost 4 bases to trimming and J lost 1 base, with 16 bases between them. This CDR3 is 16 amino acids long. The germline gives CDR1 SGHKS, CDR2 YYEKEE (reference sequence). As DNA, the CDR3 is TGTGCCAGCAGCCCCCTCAGTCCGTGGGGCACAGATACGCAGTATTTT. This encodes CASSPLSPWGTDTQYF. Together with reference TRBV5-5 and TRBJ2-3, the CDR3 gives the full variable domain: DAGVTQSPTHLIKTRGQQVTLRCSPISGHKSVSWYQQVLGQGPQFIFQYYEKEERGRGNFPDRFSARQFPNYSSELNVNALLLGDSALYLCASSPLSPWGTDTQYFGPGTRLTVL.

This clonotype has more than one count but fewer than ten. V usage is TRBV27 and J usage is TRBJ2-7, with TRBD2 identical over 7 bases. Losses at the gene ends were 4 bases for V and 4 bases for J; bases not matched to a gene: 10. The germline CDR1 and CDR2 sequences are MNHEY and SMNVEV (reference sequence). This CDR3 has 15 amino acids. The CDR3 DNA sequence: TGTGCCAGCAGTTCCCTTGCGGGAGTCCCGTACGAGCAGTACTTC. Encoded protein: CASSSLAGVPYEQYF.

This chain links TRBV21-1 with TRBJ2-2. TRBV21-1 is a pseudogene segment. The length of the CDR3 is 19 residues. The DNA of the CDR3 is TGTGCCAGCAGCAAAGGGGGTGGAAATCGACTTCTCAACACCGGGGAGCTGTTTTTT. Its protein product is CASSKGGGNRLLNTGELFF.

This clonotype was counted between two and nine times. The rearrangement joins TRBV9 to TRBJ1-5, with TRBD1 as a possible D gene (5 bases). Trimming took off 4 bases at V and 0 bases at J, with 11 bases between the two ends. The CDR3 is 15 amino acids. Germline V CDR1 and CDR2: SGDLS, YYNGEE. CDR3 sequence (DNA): TGTGCCAGCAGCACCGGGACGGTTAGCAATCAGCCCCAGCATTTT. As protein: CASSTGTVSNQPQHF.

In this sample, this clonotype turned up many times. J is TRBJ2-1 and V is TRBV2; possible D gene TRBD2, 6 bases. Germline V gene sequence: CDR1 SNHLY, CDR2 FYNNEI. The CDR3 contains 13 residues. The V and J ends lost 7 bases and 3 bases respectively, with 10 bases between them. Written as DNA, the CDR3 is TGTGCCAGCAAGGGACTCAGCTACAATGAGCAGTTCTTC. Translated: CASKGLSYNEQFF.

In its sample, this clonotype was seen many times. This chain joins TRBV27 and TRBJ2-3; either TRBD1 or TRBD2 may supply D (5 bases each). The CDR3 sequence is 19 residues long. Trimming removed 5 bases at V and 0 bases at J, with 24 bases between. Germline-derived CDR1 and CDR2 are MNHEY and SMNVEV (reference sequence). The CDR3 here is CASSLRRGARIPSTDTQYF. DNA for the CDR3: TGTGCCAGCAGTCTGCGCCGAGGGGCGAGAATTCCGAGCACAGATACGCAGTATTTT.

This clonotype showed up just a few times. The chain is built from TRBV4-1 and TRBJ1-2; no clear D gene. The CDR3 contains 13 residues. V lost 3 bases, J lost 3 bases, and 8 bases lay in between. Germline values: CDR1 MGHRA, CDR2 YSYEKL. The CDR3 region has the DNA TGCGCCAGCAGCCACGCGTCGGACTATGGCTACACCTTC. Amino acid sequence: CASSHASDYGYTF.

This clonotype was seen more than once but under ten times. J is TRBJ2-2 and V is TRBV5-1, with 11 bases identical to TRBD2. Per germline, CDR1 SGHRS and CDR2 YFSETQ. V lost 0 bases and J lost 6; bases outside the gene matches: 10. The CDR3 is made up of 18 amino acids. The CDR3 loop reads CASSLVGSGRAVAGELFF. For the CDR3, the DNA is TGCGCCAGCAGCTTGGTTGGTAGCGGGAGGGCCGTCGCCGGGGAGCTGTTTTTT.

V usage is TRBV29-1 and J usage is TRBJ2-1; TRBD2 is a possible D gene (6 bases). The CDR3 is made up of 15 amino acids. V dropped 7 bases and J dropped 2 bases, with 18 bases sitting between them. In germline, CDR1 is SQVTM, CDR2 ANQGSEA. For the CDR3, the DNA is TGCAGCGCCGGCCGCAGCGGGCCTCCCTACAATGAGCAGTTCTTC. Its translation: CSAGRSGPPYNEQFF.

The CDR3 reads CATSDFTGILAGGSTNTGELFF. The CDR3 DNA reads TGTGCCACCAGTGATTTCACAGGAATACTAGCGGGAGGTTCCACGAACACCGGGGAGCTGTTTTTT. The chain combines TRBV24-1 with TRBJ2-2; 12 bases are a match to TRBD2. V was clipped by 1 base and J by 0 bases; unmatched bases: 14. The CDR3 is 22 amino acids. Germline V gene lookup returns CDR1 KGHDR and CDR2 SFDVKD.

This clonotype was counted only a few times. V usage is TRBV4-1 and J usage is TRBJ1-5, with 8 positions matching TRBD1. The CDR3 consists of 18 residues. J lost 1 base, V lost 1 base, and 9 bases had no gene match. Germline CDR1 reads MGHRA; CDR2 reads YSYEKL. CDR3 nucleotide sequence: TGCGCCAGCAGCCAAGTAGTAGCCTACAGGGGGAGCAATCAGCCCCAGCATTTT. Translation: CASSQVVAYRGSNQPQHF.

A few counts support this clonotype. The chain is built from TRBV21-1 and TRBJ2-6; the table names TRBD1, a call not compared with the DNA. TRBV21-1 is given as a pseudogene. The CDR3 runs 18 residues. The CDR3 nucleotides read TGTGCCAGCAGCAACCGGGACAGGGAGAGCAAGGGGGCCAACGTCCTGACTTTC. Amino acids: CASSNRDRESKGANVLTF.

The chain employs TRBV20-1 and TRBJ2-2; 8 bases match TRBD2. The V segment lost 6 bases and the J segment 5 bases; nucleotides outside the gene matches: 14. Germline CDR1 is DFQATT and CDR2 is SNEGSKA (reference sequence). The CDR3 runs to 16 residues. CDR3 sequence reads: CSANAFGAGGTGELFF. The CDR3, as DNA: TGCAGTGCCAATGCCTTTGGGGCGGGAGGTACCGGGGAGCTGTTTTTT.

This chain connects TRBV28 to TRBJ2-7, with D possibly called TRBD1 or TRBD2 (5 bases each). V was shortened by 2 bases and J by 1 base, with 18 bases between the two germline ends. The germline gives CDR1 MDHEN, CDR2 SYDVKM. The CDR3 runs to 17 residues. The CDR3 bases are TGTGCCAGCAGTTTAGGAAGACCGGGACCGACTTCCTACGAGCAGTACTTC. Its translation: CASSLGRPGPTSYEQYF.